The 5 T cell receptor beta chains reported below all come from one sample, sequenced in a study of blood T cell repertoires in COVID-19. Produced via immunoSEQ multiplex PCR; TCRdb's table is partial and in-frame only. The data hold some 210,000 clones, with 84% observed a single time. Sequencing was done on a sample of peripheral blood. Receptor source: a human donor in a cohort sampled during active COVID-19.

CDR3 sequence: CARVVAGGIHREQYV. The CDR3 DNA reads TGTGCCAGAGTAGTGGCGGGGGGGATTCATCGCGAGCAGTACGTC. The chain carries TRBV19 and TRBJ2-7, with 9 nucleotides matching TRBD2. Germline values: CDR1 LNHDA, CDR2 SQIVND (reference sequence). With 9 bases clipped from V and 6 bases from J, the junction kept 15 bases outside the gene matches. The CDR3 covers 15 residues.

This chain connects TRBV24-1 to TRBJ2-2; TRBD1 might be the D (5 bases). The CDR3 has 13 amino acids. Germline V gene lookup returns CDR1 KGHDR and CDR2 SFDVKD. Between the trimmed V and J ends, which lost 8 bases and 4 bases, there was a span of 10 bases. The CDR3 loop reads CATKTALTGELFF. The CDR3 coding sequence is TGTGCCACCAAGACAGCTCTCACCGGGGAGCTGTTTTTT.

V gene TRBV27 combines with J gene TRBJ2-3, with 8 bases matching TRBD1. After removal of 5 bases from V and 4 bases from J, the junction contained 8 bases not matched to a gene. From germline, CDR1 is MNHEY and CDR2 SMNVEV (reference sequence). The CDR3 spans 15 residues. CDR3 bases: TGTGCCAGCAGTGCCCGACAGGGGTATCCAGATACGCAGTATTTT. Its protein product is CASSARQGYPDTQYF.

The chain carries TRBV7-9 and TRBJ2-5, with TRBD2 matching over 12 bases. Trimming at V came to 1 base and at J to 5 bases, leaving 2 bases not matched to a gene. Germline CDR1 is SEHNR and CDR2 is FQNEAQ (reference sequence). The CDR3 runs to 15 residues. CDR3 coding DNA: TGTGCCAGCAGCTTAGAACTAGCGGGGGGTGAGACCCAGTACTTC. Amino acid sequence: CASSLELAGGETQYF.

This clone was seen once. The chain employs TRBV5-1 and TRBJ1-2, with 8 bases identical to TRBD1. J lost 3 bases, V lost 4 bases, and 8 bases had no gene match. The germline gives CDR1 SGHRS, CDR2 YFSETQ. This CDR3 comprises 15 residues. CDR3 residues: CASSPGQAIDYGYTF. The DNA of the CDR3 is TGCGCCAGCAGCCCGGGACAGGCAATCGACTATGGCTACACCTTC.